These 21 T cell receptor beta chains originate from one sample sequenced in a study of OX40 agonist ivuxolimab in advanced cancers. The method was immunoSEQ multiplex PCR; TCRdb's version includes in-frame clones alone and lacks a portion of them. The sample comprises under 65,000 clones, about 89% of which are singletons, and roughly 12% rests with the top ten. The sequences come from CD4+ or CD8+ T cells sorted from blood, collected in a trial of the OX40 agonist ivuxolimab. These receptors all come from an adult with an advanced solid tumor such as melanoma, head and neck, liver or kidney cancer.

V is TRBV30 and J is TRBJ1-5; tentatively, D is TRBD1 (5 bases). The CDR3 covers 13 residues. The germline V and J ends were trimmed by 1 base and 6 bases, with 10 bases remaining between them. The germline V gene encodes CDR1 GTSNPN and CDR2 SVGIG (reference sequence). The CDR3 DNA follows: TGTGCCTGGAGTGATGGGACGGGTCAGCCCCAGCATTTT. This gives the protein CAWSDGTGQPQHF.

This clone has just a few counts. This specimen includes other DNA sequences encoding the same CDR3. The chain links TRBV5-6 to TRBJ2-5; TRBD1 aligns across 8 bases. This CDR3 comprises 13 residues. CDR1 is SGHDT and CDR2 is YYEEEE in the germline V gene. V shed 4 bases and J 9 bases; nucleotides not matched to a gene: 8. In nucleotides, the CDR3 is TGTGCCAGCAGCATCGACAGGGGAGTTCCCCAGTACTTC. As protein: CASSIDRGVPQYF.

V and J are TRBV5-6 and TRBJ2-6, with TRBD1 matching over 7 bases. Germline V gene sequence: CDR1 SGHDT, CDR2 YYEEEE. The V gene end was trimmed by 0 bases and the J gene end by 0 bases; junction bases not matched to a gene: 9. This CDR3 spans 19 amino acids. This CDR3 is CASSLGDRVRDSGANVLTF. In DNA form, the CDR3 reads TGTGCCAGCAGCTTGGGTGACAGGGTCAGAGACTCTGGGGCCAACGTCCTGACTTTC.

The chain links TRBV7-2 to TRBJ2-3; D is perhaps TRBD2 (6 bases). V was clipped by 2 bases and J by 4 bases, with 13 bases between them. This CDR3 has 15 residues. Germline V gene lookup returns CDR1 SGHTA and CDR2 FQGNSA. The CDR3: CASSLTGGGADTQYF. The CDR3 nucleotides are TGTGCCAGCAGCTTAACAGGCGGAGGGGCAGATACGCAGTATTTT.

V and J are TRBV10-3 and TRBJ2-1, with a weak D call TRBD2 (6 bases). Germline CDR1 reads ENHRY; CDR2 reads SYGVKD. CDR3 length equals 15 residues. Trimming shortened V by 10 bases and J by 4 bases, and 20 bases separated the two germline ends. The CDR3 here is CATRVVAEPYNEQFF. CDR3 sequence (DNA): TGTGCCACCCGGGTGGTAGCGGAGCCTTACAATGAGCAGTTCTTC.

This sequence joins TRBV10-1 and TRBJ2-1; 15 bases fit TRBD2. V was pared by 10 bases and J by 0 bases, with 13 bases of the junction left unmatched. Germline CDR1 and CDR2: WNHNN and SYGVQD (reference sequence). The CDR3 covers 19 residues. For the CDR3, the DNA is TGCGCCATTCCTGGACTAGCGGGAGGGCCCTCTATCTCCTACAATGAGCAGTTCTTC. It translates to CAIPGLAGGPSISYNEQFF.

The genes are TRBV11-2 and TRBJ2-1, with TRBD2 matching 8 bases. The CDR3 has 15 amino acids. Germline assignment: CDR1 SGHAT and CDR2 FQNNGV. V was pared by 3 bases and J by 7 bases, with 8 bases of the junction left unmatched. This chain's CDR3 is CASSLGTRTRNEQFF. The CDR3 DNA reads TGTGCCAGCAGCTTGGGGACTAGGACACGGAATGAGCAGTTCTTC.

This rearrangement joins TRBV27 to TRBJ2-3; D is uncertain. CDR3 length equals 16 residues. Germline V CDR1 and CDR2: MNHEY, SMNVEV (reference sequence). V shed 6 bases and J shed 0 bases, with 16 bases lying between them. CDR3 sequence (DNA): TGTGCCAGCAGACTCCATTGGGGTTCTAGCACAGATACGCAGTATTTT. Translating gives CASRLHWGSSTDTQYF.

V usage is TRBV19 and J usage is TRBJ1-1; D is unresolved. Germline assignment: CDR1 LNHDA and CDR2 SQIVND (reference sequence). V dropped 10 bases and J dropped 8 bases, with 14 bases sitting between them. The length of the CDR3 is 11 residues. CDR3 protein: CAISNLGEAFF. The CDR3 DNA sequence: TGTGCCATCTCGAACTTAGGGGAAGCTTTCTTT.

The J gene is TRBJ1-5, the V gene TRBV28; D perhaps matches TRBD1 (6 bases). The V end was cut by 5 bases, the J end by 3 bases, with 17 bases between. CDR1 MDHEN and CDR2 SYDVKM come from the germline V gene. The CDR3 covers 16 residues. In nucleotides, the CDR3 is TGTGCCAGCAGTGGGGTTGTGGGGGCAGACAATCAGCCCCAGCATTTT. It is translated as CASSGVVGADNQPQHF.

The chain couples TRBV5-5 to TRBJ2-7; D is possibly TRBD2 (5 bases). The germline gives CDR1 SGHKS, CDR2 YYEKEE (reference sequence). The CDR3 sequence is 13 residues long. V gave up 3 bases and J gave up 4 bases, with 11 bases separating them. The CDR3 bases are TGTGCCAGCAGCTGGACGGGGAATTACGAGCAGTACGTC. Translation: CASSWTGNYEQYV.

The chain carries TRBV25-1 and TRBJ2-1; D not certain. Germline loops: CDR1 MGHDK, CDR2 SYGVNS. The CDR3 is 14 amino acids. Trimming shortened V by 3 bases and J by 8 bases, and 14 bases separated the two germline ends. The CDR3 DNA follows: TGTGCCAGCAGTGAGGTGGCTACCTGGGATGAGCAGTTCTTC. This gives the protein CASSEVATWDEQFF.

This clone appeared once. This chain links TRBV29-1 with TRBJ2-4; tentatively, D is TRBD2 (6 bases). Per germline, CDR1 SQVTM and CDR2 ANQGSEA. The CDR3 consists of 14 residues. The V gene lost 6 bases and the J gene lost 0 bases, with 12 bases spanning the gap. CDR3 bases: TGCAGCGTGGGGACTTCCTTAGCCAAAAACATTCAGTACTTC. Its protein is CSVGTSLAKNIQYF.

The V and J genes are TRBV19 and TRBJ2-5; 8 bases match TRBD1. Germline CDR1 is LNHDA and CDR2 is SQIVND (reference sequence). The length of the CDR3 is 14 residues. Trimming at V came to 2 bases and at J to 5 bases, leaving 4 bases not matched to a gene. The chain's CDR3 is CASSIQGAWETQYF. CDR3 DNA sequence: TGTGCCAGTAGTATACAGGGGGCGTGGGAGACCCAGTACTTC.

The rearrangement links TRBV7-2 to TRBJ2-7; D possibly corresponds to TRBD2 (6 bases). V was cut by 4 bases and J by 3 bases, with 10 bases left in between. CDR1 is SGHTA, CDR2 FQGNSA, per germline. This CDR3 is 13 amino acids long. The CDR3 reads CASSWGLVYEQYF. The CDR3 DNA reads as TGTGCCAGCAGCTGGGGACTCGTCTACGAGCAGTACTTC.

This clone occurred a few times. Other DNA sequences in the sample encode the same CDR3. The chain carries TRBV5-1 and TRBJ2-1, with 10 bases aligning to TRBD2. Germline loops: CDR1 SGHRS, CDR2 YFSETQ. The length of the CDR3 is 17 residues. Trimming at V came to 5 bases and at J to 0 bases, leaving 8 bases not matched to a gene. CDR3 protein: CASSLEASGSSYNEQFF. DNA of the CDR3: TGCGCCAGCAGTCTGGAGGCTAGCGGGAGCTCCTACAATGAGCAGTTCTTC. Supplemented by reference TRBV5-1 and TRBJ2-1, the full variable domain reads KAGVTQTPRYLIKTRGQQVTLSCSPISGHRSVSWYQQTPGQGLQFLFEYFSETQRNKGNFPGRFSGRQFSNSRSEMNVSTLELGDSALYLCASSLEASGSSYNEQFFGPGTRLTVL.

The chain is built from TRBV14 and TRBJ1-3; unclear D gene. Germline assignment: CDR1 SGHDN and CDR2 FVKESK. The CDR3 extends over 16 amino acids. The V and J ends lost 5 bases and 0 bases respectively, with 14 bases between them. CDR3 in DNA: TGTGCCAGCAGCGACGGATACACTTACTCTGGAAACACCATATATTTT. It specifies CASSDGYTYSGNTIYF.

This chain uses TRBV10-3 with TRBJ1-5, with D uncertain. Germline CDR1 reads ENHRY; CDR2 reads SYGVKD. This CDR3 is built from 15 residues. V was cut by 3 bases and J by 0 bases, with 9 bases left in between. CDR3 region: CAISDGLYSNQPQHF. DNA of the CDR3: TGTGCCATCAGTGACGGACTTTATAGCAATCAGCCCCAGCATTTT.

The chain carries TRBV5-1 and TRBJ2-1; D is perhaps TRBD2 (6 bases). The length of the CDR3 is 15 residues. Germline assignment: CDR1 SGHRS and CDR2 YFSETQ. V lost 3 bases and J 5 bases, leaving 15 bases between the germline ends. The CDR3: CASSSSGTLNNEQFF. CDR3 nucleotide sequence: TGCGCCAGCAGCTCATCCGGGACTTTAAACAATGAGCAGTTCTTC.

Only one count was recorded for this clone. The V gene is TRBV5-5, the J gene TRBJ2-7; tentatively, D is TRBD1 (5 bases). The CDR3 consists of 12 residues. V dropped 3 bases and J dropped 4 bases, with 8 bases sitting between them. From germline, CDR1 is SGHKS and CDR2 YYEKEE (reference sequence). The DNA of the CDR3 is TGTGCCAGCAGCTCCGACAGTTACGAGCAGTACTTC. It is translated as CASSSDSYEQYF.

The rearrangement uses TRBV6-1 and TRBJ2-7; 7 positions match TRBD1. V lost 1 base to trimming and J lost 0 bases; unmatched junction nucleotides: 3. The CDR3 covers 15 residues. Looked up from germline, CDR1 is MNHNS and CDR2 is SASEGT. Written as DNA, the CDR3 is TGTGCCAGCAGTGAAGGGGACAGAGCCTCCTACGAGCAGTACTTC. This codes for CASSEGDRASYEQYF.